Included here is one TCR beta chain sequence, with context. The antigen remains undetermined. The sample originates from a study of cytomegalovirus exposure and HLA in healthy donors. Study conclusions and caveats: HLA alleles showed associations with about 17,000 TCR beta sequences in a later analysis, at a 0.05 false discovery rate. Presence/absence comparisons presumed near-even sequencing depth among donors. A later analysis found most CMV-associated TCR beta chains apparently HLA-restricted.

This CDR3 is built from 13 residues. The ends lost 5 bases at V and 8 bases at J; junction bases unmatched: 4. Per germline, CDR1 SNHLY and CDR2 FYNNEI. This PCR relied on a set of 60 Vbeta primers and 13 Jbeta primers. The protocol was immunoSEQ multiplex PCR, while the TCRdb copy is restricted to in-frame clones and leaves out a portion. The sample lists some 180,000 clones; roughly 82% were seen once. This clonotype originated in a man in his forties in good health and CMV-seronegative. The chain is built from TRBV2 and TRBJ1-1; TRBD1 agrees at 11 bases. Source material: PBMCs. The CDR3 sequence: CASSRDRGFEAFF. The CDR3 DNA follows: TGTGCCAGCAGTAGGGACAGGGGGTTCGAAGCTTTCTTT. The full variable domain, in which reference TRBV2 and TRBJ1-1 provide the parts outside the CDR3, is EPEVTQTPSHQVTQMGQEVILRCVPISNHLYFYWYRQILGQKVEFLVSFYNNEISEKSEIFDDQFSVERPDGSNFTLKIRSTKLEDSAMYFCASSRDRGFEAFFGQGTRLTVV.